Below are 15 T cell receptor beta chains sequenced from a single sample in a study of T cell responses to AZD1222 COVID-19 vaccine. TCRdb keeps only in-frame clones here, not all; method: immunoSEQ multiplex PCR. The profile covers some 150,000 clones, with more than 70% appearing a single time and 1.5% to 2% taken by the ten largest. The starting material was peripheral blood, obtained 28 days after the second AZD1222 dose. The origin of the receptors is an adult who received the AZD1222 COVID-19 vaccine.

The count of this clone is one. The chain links TRBV19 to TRBJ2-2; 12 bases are a match to TRBD1. There are 16 residues in the CDR3. V was clipped by 5 bases and J by 7 bases; unmatched bases: 8. Germline values: CDR1 LNHDA, CDR2 SQIVND (reference sequence). In DNA form, the CDR3 reads TGTGCCAGTAGTCCCCGGGACAGGGGGCTTGTCGGGGAGCTGTTTTTT. It encodes CASSPRDRGLVGELFF.

CDR3 in DNA: TGTGCCAGCAGTTTCCGGCAGGGCCCTCTACAAGAGACCCAGTACTTC. It specifies CASSFRQGPLQETQYF. The J gene is TRBJ2-5, the V gene TRBV6-6; D may be TRBD1 (5 bases). Trimming removed 4 bases from V and 2 bases from J, with 17 bases in between. The CDR3 spans 16 residues. Germline V CDR1 and CDR2: MNHNY, SVGAGI (reference sequence).

The V call is TRBV15, the J call TRBJ1-2; TRBD1 might be the D (5 bases). The CDR3 is made up of 15 amino acids. Germline CDR1 is LNHNV and CDR2 is YYDKDF (reference sequence). V lost 0 bases to trimming and J lost 2 bases, with 10 bases between them. The CDR3 spells CATSRDYEGNYGYTF. The CDR3 DNA reads TGTGCCACCAGCAGAGATTATGAGGGGAACTATGGCTACACCTTC.

The chain has TRBV5-6 and TRBJ1-2; 7 nucleotides agree with TRBD1. The germline gives CDR1 SGHDT, CDR2 YYEEEE. The V and J ends lost 4 bases and 4 bases, in that order; junction bases with no gene match: 16. The CDR3 spans 17 residues. The chain's CDR3 is CASSPAQGGQAFYGYTF. DNA of the CDR3: TGTGCCAGCAGCCCCGCTCAGGGAGGACAGGCCTTCTATGGCTACACCTTC.

The chain recombines TRBV6-2 or TRBV6-3 with TRBJ2-5, with 12 nucleotides matching TRBD2. The CDR3 contains 17 residues. The germline V gene encodes CDR1 MNHEY and CDR2 SVGEGT. Losses at the gene ends were 0 bases for V and 1 base for J; bases not matched to a gene: 3. The CDR3 DNA follows: TGTGCCAGCAGTTACTCAGCTAGCGGGAGGGGCCAAGAGACCCAGTACTTC. Its translation is CASSYSASGRGQETQYF.

The chain has TRBV12-3 or TRBV12-4 and TRBJ2-1; a possible D gene is TRBD2 (6 bases). Between the trimmed V and J ends, which lost 8 bases and 9 bases, there was a span of 14 bases. The CDR3 has 12 residues. CDR3 nucleotide sequence: TGTGCCAGCCTCCGGAGGGCCTCTGAGCAGTTCTTC. Translating it yields CASLRRASEQFF.

The chain uses TRBV4-3 and TRBJ2-7; D is tentatively TRBD1 or TRBD2 (6 bases each). CDR3 length: 17 residues. From germline, CDR1 is LGHNA and CDR2 YSLEER. V was clipped by 0 bases and J by 7 bases, with 22 bases between them. Here the CDR3 DNA reads TGCGCCAGCAGCCAAGAGGACTTTACAGGGCGCGGGGAGGAGCAGTACTTC. Translation gives CASSQEDFTGRGEEQYF.

This sequence joins TRBV6-5 and TRBJ2-1; 8 nucleotides line up with TRBD2. This CDR3 has 15 residues. With V trimmed by 10 bases and J by 2 bases, 10 bases remained unmatched. CDR1 is MNHEY, CDR2 SVGAGI, per germline. CDR3 nucleotides: TGTGCCACTTCCCTGCCGGGACTAGCCTACAATGAGCAGTTCTTC. Amino acid sequence: CATSLPGLAYNEQFF.

The V gene is TRBV19, the J gene TRBJ1-3; D remains ambiguous. CDR1 and CDR2 from the germline V gene are LNHDA and SQIVND (reference sequence). V was trimmed by 0 bases and J by 6 bases, leaving 12 bases between them. CDR3 length: 15 amino acids. CDR3 loop: CASSIEESPENTIYF. CDR3 coding DNA: TGTGCCAGTAGTATAGAAGAAAGCCCCGAAAACACCATATATTTT. The full variable domain, rest sourced from reference TRBV19 and TRBJ1-3, is DGGITQSPKYLFRKEGQNVTLSCEQNLNHDAMYWYRQDPGQGLRLIYYSQIVNDFQKGDIAEGYSVSREKKESFPLTVTSAQKNPTAFYLCASSIEESPENTIYFGEGSWLTVV.

This chain connects TRBV27 to TRBJ2-3; no clear D. Trimming cost V 1 base and J 6 bases, with 14 bases left between them. The CDR3 contains 15 residues. The germline V gene encodes CDR1 MNHEY and CDR2 SMNVEV (reference sequence). This CDR3 is CASSLYSRVSDTQYF. DNA for the CDR3: TGTGCCAGCAGTTTATACTCCCGAGTTTCGGATACGCAGTATTTT.

J is TRBJ1-6 and V is TRBV7-6; TRBD1 might be the D (5 bases). Germline CDR1 is SGHVS and CDR2 is FNYEAQ. V lost 4 bases and J 5 bases, leaving 12 bases between the germline ends. This CDR3 region has 15 residues. Here the CDR3 reads CASSSRGSNNSPLHF. The CDR3 DNA reads TGTGCCAGCAGCTCGAGGGGCAGTAATAATTCACCCCTCCACTTT.

The chain links TRBV6-2 or TRBV6-3 to TRBJ2-1; TRBD2 is a possible D gene (5 bases). V was clipped by 2 bases and J by 3 bases, with 11 bases between them. The CDR3 consists of 15 residues. CDR1 is MNHEY and CDR2 is SVGEGT in the germline V gene. CDR3 sequence reads: CASSYVAGLYNEQFF. Here the CDR3 DNA reads TGTGCCAGCAGTTACGTTGCGGGCCTCTACAATGAGCAGTTCTTC.

The V and J genes are TRBV10-3 and TRBJ2-7; 10 nucleotides agree with TRBD2. Trimming took 1 base from V and 4 from J; bases not matched to a gene: 7. The CDR3 is 16 amino acids. From germline, CDR1 is ENHRY and CDR2 SYGVKD. The CDR3 DNA sequence: TGTGCCATCAGTGAGTTGTCTAGCGGGAGATTGTACGAGCAGTACTTC. Translation: CAISELSSGRLYEQYF.

The V gene is TRBV9, the J gene TRBJ2-7, with D uncertain. CDR1 SGDLS and CDR2 YYNGEE come from the germline V gene. Trimming cost V 2 bases and J 0 bases, with 12 bases left between them. The CDR3 length is 15 residues. CDR3 DNA sequence: TGTGCCAGCAGCGTCGAGAGTGGCGTCTCCTACGAGCAGTACTTC. Translating gives CASSVESGVSYEQYF.

This sequence joins TRBV6-6 and TRBJ1-1; D remains ambiguous. Germline assignment: CDR1 MNHNY and CDR2 SVGAGI (reference sequence). The CDR3 covers 15 residues. Trimming left V 2 bases short and J 1 base short, with 11 bases between. DNA for the CDR3: TGTGCCAGCAGTTACGCGAGCCCAGAGAACACTGAAGCTTTCTTT. It specifies CASSYASPENTEAFF.